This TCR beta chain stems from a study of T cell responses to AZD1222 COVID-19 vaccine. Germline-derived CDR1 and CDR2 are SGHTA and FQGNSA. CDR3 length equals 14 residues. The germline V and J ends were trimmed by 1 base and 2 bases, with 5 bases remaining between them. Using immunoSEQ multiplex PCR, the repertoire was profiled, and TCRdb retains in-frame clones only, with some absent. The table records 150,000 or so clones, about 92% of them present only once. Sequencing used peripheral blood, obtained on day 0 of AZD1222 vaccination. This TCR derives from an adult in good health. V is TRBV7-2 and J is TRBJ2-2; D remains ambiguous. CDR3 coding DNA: TGTGCCAGCAGCTTAGGCAGAAACACCGGGGAGCTGTTTTTT. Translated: CASSLGRNTGELFF.